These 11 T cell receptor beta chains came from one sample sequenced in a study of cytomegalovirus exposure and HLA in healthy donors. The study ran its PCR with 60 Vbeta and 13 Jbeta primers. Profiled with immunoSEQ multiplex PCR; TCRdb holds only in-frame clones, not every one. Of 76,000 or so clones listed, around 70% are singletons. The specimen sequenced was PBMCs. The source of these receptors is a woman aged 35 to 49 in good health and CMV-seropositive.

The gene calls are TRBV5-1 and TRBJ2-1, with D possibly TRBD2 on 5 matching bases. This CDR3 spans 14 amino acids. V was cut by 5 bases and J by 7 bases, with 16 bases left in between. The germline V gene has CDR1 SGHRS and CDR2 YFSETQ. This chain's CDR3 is CASRWSDGVNEQFF. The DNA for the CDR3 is TGCGCCAGCAGATGGTCGGACGGGGTAAATGAGCAGTTCTTC. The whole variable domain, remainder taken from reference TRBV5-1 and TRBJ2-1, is KAGVTQTPRYLIKTRGQQVTLSCSPISGHRSVSWYQQTPGQGLQFLFEYFSETQRNKGNFPGRFSGRQFSNSRSEMNVSTLELGDSALYLCASRWSDGVNEQFFGPGTRLTVL.

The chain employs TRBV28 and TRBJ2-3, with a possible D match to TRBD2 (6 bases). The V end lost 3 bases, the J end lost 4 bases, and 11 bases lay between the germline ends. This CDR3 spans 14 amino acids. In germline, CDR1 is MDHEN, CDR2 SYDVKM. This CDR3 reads CASSFPGVADTQYF. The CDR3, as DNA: TGTGCCAGCAGTTTCCCGGGGGTGGCAGATACGCAGTATTTT.

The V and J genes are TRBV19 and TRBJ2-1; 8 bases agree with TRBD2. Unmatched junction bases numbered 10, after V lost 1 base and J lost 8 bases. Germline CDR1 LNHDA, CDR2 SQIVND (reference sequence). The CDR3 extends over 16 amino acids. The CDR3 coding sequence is TGTGCCAGTAGTATAGTTGGACTAGCATCGGTATATGAGCAGTTCTTC. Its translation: CASSIVGLASVYEQFF.

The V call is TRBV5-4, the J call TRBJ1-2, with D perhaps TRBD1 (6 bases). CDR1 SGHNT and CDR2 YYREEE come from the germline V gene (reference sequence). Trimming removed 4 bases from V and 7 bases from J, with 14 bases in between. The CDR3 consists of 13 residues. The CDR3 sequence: CASSRDNEPGYTF. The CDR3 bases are TGTGCCAGCAGCCGGGACAACGAACCTGGCTACACCTTC.

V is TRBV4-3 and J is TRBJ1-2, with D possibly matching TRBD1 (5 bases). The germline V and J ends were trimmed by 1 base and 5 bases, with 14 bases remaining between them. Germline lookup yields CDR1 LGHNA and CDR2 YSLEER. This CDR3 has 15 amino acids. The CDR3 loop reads CASSQAVRVGYGYTF. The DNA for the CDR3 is TGCGCCAGCAGCCAAGCAGTCAGGGTAGGGTATGGCTACACCTTC.

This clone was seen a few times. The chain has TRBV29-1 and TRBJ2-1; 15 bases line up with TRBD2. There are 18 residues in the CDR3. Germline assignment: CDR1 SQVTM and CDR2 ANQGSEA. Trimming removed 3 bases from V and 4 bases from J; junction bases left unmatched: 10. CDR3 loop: CSVEAGTSGRSGYNEQFF. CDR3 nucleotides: TGCAGCGTTGAGGCCGGGACTAGCGGGAGGTCAGGGTACAATGAGCAGTTCTTC.

CDR3 residues: CASSSTGGGSNQPQHF. CDR3 coding DNA: TGTGCCAGCAGTTCTACAGGGGGTGGTAGCAATCAGCCCCAGCATTTT. The chain is built from TRBV27 and TRBJ1-5; 8 nucleotides match TRBD1. Trimming took 4 bases from V and 0 from J; bases not matched to a gene: 5. CDR3 size: 16 residues. Germline CDR1 and CDR2: MNHEY and SMNVEV (reference sequence).

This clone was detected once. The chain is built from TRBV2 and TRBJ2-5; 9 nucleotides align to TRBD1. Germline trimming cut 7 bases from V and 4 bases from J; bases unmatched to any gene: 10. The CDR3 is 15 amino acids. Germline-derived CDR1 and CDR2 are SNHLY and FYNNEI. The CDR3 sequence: CASTQLGQGGETQYF. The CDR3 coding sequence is TGTGCCAGCACCCAACTGGGACAGGGAGGAGAGACCCAGTACTTC.

CDR3: CASSGDSYNEQFF. CDR3 nucleotide sequence: TGTGCCAGCAGTGGAGACTCCTACAATGAGCAGTTCTTC. The chain employs TRBV2 and TRBJ2-1; D is unclear. V lost 4 bases, J lost 0 bases, and 4 bases lay in between. Germline values: CDR1 SNHLY, CDR2 FYNNEI. The CDR3 extends over 13 amino acids.

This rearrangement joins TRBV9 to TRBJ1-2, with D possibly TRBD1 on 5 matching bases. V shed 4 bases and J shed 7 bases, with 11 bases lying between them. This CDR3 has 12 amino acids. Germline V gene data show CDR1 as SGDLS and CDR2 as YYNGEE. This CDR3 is CASSMGLGGYTF. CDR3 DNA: TGTGCCAGCAGCATGGGACTAGGTGGCTACACCTTC. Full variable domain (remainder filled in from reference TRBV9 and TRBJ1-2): DSGVTQTPKHLITATGQRVTLRCSPRSGDLSVYWYQQSLDQGLQFLIQYYNGEERAKGNILERFSAQQFPDLHSELNLSSLELGDSALYFCASSMGLGGYTFGSGTRLTVV.

In nucleotides, the CDR3 is TGTGCCAGCAGCACCCTAGCCGGGACAACCGTGGACACCATATATTTT. It translates to CASSTLAGTTVDTIYF. This chain connects TRBV7-2 to TRBJ1-3; weak D call: TRBD1 (6 bases). Trimming removed 5 bases at V and 8 bases at J, with 22 bases between. This CDR3 has 16 amino acids. Germline-derived CDR1 and CDR2 are SGHTA and FQGNSA.